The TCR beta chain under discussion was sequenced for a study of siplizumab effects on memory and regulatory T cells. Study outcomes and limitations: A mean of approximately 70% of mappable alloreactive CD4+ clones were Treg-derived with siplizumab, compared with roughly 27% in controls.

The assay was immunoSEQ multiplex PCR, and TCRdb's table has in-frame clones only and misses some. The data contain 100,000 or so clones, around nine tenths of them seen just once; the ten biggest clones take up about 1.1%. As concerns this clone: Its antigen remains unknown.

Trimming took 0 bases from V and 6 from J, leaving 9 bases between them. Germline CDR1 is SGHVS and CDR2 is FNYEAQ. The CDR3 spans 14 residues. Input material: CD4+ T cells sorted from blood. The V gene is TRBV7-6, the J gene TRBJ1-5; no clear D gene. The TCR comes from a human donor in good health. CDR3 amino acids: CASSLARGSQPQHF. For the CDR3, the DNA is TGTGCCAGCAGCTTAGCTCGGGGTAGTCAGCCCCAGCATTTT.